This TCR beta chain was recovered during a study of cytomegalovirus exposure and HLA in healthy donors. Study findings and constraints: Analysis was carried out at a later point, and it linked a missense DCLRE1C variant to TCR beta V- and J-gene trimming. A later analysis by the authors found several of the most significant clusters apparently linked to common viral pathogens.

On this clone: What it binds is unknown.

The PCR employed 60 Vbeta primers together with 13 Jbeta primers. The repertoire was sequenced with immunoSEQ multiplex PCR; TCRdb's copy has only in-frame clones and lacks some. The sample contains about 220,000 clones, roughly 82% of which appear only once. Trimming removed 4 bases from V and 4 bases from J; junction bases left unmatched: 10. Germline V CDR1 and CDR2: SGDLS, YYNGEE. The CDR3 extends over 17 amino acids. Input material: PBMCs. This sequence was found in a middle-aged man in good health and CMV-seropositive. V is TRBV9 and J is TRBJ2-2; 10 nucleotides line up with TRBD2. CDR3 sequence reads: CASSSRSGTSATGELFF. As DNA, the CDR3 is TGTGCCAGCAGCTCCAGGTCAGGGACTAGCGCCACCGGGGAGCTGTTTTTT. Full variable domain (outside the CDR3, taken from reference TRBV9 and TRBJ2-2): DSGVTQTPKHLITATGQRVTLRCSPRSGDLSVYWYQQSLDQGLQFLIQYYNGEERAKGNILERFSAQQFPDLHSELNLSSLELGDSALYFCASSSRSGTSATGELFFGEGSRLTVL.